This T cell receptor (beta chain) was obtained from a study of Graves' ophthalmopathy and Graves' hyperthyroidism. This clonotype occurred many times. The antigen remains unidentified. Trimming shortened V by 5 bases and J by 0 bases, and 14 bases separated the two germline ends. Per germline, CDR1 MDHEN and CDR2 SYDVKM. The CDR3 loop spans 15 amino acids. Study results and limitations: Most thyroid clonotypes expanded beyond 0.001 frequency were also found in blood.

The TCR beta CDR3 regions underwent amplification from RNA transcripts. HTBI primers served in a first-round RT-PCR, which a second-round multiplex PCR followed. From the multiplex PCR reads, TCRdb called clonotypes with MiXCR, one entry per CDR3 protein. The sample lists about 220,000 distinct CDR3 sequences, roughly 21% seen once, with approximately 39% in the top ten. Sequencing was carried out using peripheral blood. The clonotype originates from a woman between 50 and 59 years old with Graves' ophthalmopathy. This chain connects TRBV28 to TRBJ2-7; the D gene is possibly TRBD1 (5 bases). Here the CDR3 DNA reads TGTGCCAGCAGTAATCCAGGGTACGGCTCCTACGAGCAGTACTTC. Its protein is CASSNPGYGSYEQYF. Complete variable domain (other parts from reference TRBV28 and TRBJ2-7): DVKVTQSSRYLVKRTGEKVFLECVQDMDHENMFWYRQDPGLGLRLIYFSYDVKMKEKGDIPEGYSVSREKKERFSLILESASTNQTSMYLCASSNPGYGSYEQYFGPGTRLTVT.